The entry below gives a single TCR beta chain sequence along with its context. What it binds is not known. This specimen belongs to a study of T cell responses to AZD1222 COVID-19 vaccine. Study-wide findings and caveats: There were mostly white British donors and more females than males, and clonal diversity was possibly underestimated. Among those given AZD1222, only six were seropositive at baseline. Targeting of unmutated variant regions was reportedly seen in nearly half of spike-specific TCRs. Spike-specific TCR breadth rose after two AZD1222 doses, and depth rose as well.

TCRdb keeps only in-frame clones here, not all; method: immunoSEQ multiplex PCR. The data show approximately 150,000 clones, 90% seen once. The CDR3 totals 16 residues. Germline V gene lookup returns CDR1 LGHDT and CDR2 YNNKEL (reference sequence). Trimming removed 5 bases at V and 2 bases at J, with 16 bases between. Sequenced material: peripheral blood, taken 28 days after the second AZD1222 dose. The sequence was obtained from an adult who received the AZD1222 COVID-19 vaccine. V is TRBV3-1 (or the pseudogene TRBV3-2) and J is TRBJ1-3, with D possibly being TRBD1 (5 bases). The CDR3 loop reads CASSSRSGVTGNTIYF. In DNA, the CDR3 is TGTGCCAGCAGCTCTAGGTCGGGGGTAACTGGAAACACCATATATTTT.